This T cell receptor beta chain was documented in a study of shared clonotypes between healthy human individuals. Whole-study findings and limits: The expectation was that sequencing depth would affect clonotype sharing among donors. With few donors, the genetic and exposure-history diversity represented was limited. Several donors showed sharing of 4.5% to 5% of naive CD4 clonotypes. Clonotypes shared by all four sorted-subset donors had higher generation probabilities than non-shared clonotypes.

A word on this clone: The antigen remains unidentified.

V was cut by 1 base and J by 0 bases, with 11 bases left in between. Per germline, CDR1 SGHRS and CDR2 YFSETQ. This CDR3 region has 16 residues. Some clones are missing from TCRdb's copy, which holds only in-frame ones; the method was immunoSEQ multiplex PCR. The sample includes about 79,000 clones, 60% to 80% seen only once; the top ten take under 65%. The receptor comes from a man aged 25-45 years in good health. Sequencing was done on a sample of memory CD8+ T cells sorted from blood. Documented subset: CD45RO+ cells pooled with CCR7-negative TemRA cells. The chain couples TRBV5-1 to TRBJ2-1; D unresolved. CDR3 loop: CASSLRMSSSYNEQFF. CDR3 in DNA: TGCGCCAGCAGCTTGAGAATGTCTAGCTCCTACAATGAGCAGTTCTTC. The full variable domain, rest sourced from reference TRBV5-1 and TRBJ2-1, is KAGVTQTPRYLIKTRGQQVTLSCSPISGHRSVSWYQQTPGQGLQFLFEYFSETQRNKGNFPGRFSGRQFSNSRSEMNVSTLELGDSALYLCASSLRMSSSYNEQFFGPGTRLTVL.